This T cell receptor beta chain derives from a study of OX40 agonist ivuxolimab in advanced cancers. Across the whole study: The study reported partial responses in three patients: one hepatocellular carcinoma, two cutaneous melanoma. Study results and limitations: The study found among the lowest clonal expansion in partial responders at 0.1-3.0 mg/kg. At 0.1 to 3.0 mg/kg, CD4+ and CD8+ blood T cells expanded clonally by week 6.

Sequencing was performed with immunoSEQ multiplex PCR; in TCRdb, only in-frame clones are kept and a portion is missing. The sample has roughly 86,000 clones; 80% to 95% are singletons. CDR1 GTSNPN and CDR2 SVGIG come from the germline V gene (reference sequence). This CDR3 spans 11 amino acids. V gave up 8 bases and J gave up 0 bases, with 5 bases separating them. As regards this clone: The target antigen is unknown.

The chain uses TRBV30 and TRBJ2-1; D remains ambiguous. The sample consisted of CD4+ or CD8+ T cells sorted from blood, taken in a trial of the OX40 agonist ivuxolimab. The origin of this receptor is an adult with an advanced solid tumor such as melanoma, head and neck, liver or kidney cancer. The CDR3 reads CARRSYNEQFF. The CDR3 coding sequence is TGTGCCCGCCGCTCCTACAATGAGCAGTTCTTC. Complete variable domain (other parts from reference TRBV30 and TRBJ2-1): SQTIHQWPATLVQPVGSPLSLECTVEGTSNPNLYWYRQAAGRGLQLLFYSVGIGQISSEVPQNLSASRPQDRQFILSSKKLLLSDSGFYLCARRSYNEQFFGPGTRLTVL.